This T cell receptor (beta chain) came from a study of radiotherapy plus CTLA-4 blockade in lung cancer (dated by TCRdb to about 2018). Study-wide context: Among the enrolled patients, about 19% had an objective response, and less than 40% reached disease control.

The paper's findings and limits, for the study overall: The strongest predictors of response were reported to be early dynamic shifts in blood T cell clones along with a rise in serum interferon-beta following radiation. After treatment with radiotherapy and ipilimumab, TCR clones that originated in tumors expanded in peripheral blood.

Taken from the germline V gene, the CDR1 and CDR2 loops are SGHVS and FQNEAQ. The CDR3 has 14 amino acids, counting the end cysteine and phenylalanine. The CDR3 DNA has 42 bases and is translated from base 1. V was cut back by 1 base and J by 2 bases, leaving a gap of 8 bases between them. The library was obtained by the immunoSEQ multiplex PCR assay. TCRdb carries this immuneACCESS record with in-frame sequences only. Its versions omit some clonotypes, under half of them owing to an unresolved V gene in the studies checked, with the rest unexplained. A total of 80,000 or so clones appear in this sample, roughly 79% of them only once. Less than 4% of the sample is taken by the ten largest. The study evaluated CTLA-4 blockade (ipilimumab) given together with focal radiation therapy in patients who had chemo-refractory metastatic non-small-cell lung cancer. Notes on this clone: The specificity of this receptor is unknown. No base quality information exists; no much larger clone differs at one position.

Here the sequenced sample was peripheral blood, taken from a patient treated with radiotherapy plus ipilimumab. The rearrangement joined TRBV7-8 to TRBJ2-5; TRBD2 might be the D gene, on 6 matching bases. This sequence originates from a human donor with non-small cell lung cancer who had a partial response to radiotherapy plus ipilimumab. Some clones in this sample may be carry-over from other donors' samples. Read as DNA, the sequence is TGTGCCAGCAGCTTAGTGCGGGAACAAGAGACCCAGTACTTC. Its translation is CASSLVREQETQYF. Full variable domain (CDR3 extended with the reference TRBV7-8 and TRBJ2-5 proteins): GAGVSQSPRYKVAKRGQDVALRCDPISGHVSLFWYQQALGQGPEFLTYFQNEAQLDKSGLPSDRFFAERPEGSVSTLKIQRTQQEDSAVYLCASSLVREQETQYFGPGTRLLVL.